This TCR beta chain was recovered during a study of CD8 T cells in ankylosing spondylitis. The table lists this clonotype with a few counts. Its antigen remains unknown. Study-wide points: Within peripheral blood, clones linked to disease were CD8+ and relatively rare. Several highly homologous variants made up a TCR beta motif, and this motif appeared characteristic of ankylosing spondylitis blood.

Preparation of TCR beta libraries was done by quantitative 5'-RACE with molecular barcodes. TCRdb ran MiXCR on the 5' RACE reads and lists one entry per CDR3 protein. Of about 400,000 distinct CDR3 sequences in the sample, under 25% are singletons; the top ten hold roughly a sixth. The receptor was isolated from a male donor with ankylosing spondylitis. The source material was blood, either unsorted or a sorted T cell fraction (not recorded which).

The CDR3 sequence: CASSFRGDSPLHF. The CDR3 DNA is TGTGCCAGCAGCTTCCGGGGGGATTCACCCCTCCACTTT. The chain is built from TRBV7-2 and TRBJ1-6; tentative D call: TRBD1 (5 bases). The CDR3 is made up of 13 amino acids. Trimming pared 3 bases from V and 8 bases from J, leaving 8 bases between. Germline V lookup: CDR1 SGHTA, CDR2 FQGNSA.